The 27 T cell receptor beta chains below come from one sample, sequenced in a study of human T cells and chemical hapten exposure (dated by TCRdb to the early 2020s). In light of the paper, this sample's time point label describes: pre-sensitization, week 0. The sample's treatment or condition label, decoded: therapeutic diphenylcyclopropenone sensitization with weekly scalp DPC. Receptors were amplified or captured by RACE. The sample was run on a NextSeq 500. Clones were called with MiXCR by TCRdb after fastp trimmed the public reads at Q25, and only in-frame beta chains were retained. Entries are consolidated by CDR3 protein sequence, retaining the most common genes and DNA. The sample table holds about 120,000 distinct CDR3 sequences, of which roughly 13% were seen once. About 3% of the sample rests with the top ten. Sequencing was performed on whole blood, taken in connection with sensitization to the hapten diphenylcyclopropenone (DPC). The receptors were sampled from a woman aged 18-29 years with alopecia areata. Some clones in this sample may be carry-over from other donors' samples.

This clonotype showed up many times. V and J are TRBV6-2 or TRBV6-3 and TRBJ1-1; 7 bases map to TRBD1. The CDR3 totals 14 residues. The trim removed 8 bases at V and 3 bases at J, leaving 9 bases unmatched. CDR1 and CDR2 (germline): MNHEY, SVGEGT. The CDR3 sequence: CASGRRGQHTEAFF. The CDR3 nucleotides are TGTGCCAGCGGAAGGAGGGGACAGCACACTGAAGCTTTCTTT.

The chain uses TRBV18 and TRBJ2-1; TRBD2 matches 10 bases. This CDR3 is 15 amino acids long. V shed 5 bases, J shed 5 bases, and the junction held 6 bases outside the gene matches. Per germline, CDR1 KGHSH and CDR2 LQKENI. CDR3 region: CASSVAGGQNNEQFF. In DNA, the CDR3 is TGTGCCAGCTCAGTAGCGGGGGGCCAGAACAATGAGCAGTTCTTC. The full variable domain, with the rest looked up from reference TRBV18 and TRBJ2-1, is NAGVMQNPRHLVRRRGQEARLRCSPMKGHSHVYWYRQLPEEGLKFMVYLQKENIIDESGMPKERFSAEFPKEGPSILRIQQVVRGDSAAYFCASSVAGGQNNEQFFGPGTRLTVL.

The rearrangement uses TRBV11-2 and TRBJ2-3; 11 bases fit TRBD2. Per the germline V gene, CDR1 is SGHAT and CDR2 is FQNNGV. The CDR3 consists of 16 residues. V dropped 5 bases and J dropped 4; count of bases not matched to a gene: 8. CDR3 amino acids: CASSVASGGPADTQYF. Written as DNA, the CDR3 is TGTGCCAGCAGCGTCGCTAGCGGGGGGCCGGCAGATACGCAGTATTTT. Filled out from reference TRBV11-2 and TRBJ2-3, the complete variable domain reads EAGVAQSPRYKIIEKRQSVAFWCNPISGHATLYWYQQILGQGPKLLIQFQNNGVVDDSQLPKDRFSAERLKGVDSTLKIQPAKLEDSAVYLCASSVASGGPADTQYFGPGTRLTVL.

This clonotype was recorded many times. The chain is built from TRBV7-2 and TRBJ1-2; D is undetermined. The CDR3 covers 13 residues. Per the germline V gene, CDR1 is SGHTA and CDR2 is FQGNSA. Trimming removed 2 bases from V and 2 bases from J, with 6 bases in between. This chain's CDR3 is CASSLPQNYGYTF. DNA for the CDR3: TGTGCCAGCAGCTTACCACAGAACTATGGCTACACCTTC.

There are many counts of this clonotype. The rearrangement uses TRBV5-1 and TRBJ2-7; D is ambiguous. The CDR3 consists of 13 residues. The germline gives CDR1 SGHRS, CDR2 YFSETQ. Trimming stripped 2 bases from V and 3 bases from J, with 9 bases between. The CDR3 sequence is CASSLDMSYEQYF. CDR3 coding DNA: TGCGCCAGCAGCTTAGACATGAGCTACGAGCAGTACTTC. The full variable domain, completed using reference TRBV5-1 and TRBJ2-7, is KAGVTQTPRYLIKTRGQQVTLSCSPISGHRSVSWYQQTPGQGLQFLFEYFSETQRNKGNFPGRFSGRQFSNSRSEMNVSTLELGDSALYLCASSLDMSYEQYFGPGTRLTVT.

This clonotype was picked up a small number of times. This chain connects TRBV10-3 to TRBJ1-1; D might be TRBD1 (5 bases). Between the trimmed V and J ends, which lost 6 bases and 4 bases, there was a span of 12 bases. This CDR3 has 13 residues. Germline V gene data show CDR1 as ENHRY and CDR2 as SYGVKD. The CDR3 DNA sequence: TGTGCCATCAGGAGGGACCCGAGCACTGAAGCTTTCTTT. Its translation: CAIRRDPSTEAFF.

This clonotype was detected many times. The CDR3 region is CASLGGSTGNTIYF. In DNA form, the CDR3 reads TGTGCCAGCCTTGGAGGTTCGACGGGAAACACCATATATTTT. This chain connects TRBV7-6 to TRBJ1-3; no clear D. CDR1 and CDR2 (germline): SGHVS, FNYEAQ. Trimming stripped 8 bases from V and 4 bases from J, with 15 bases between. This CDR3 spans 14 amino acids.

The chain employs TRBV7-2 and TRBJ2-7, with D tentatively TRBD2 (7 bases). This CDR3 comprises 16 residues. Trimming removed 1 base from V and 2 bases from J, with 15 bases in between. Germline-derived CDR1 and CDR2 are SGHTA and FQGNSA. CDR3 residues: CASSLGGLGGPYEQYF. The DNA for the CDR3 is TGTGCCAGCAGCTTAGGGGGACTCGGGGGGCCCTACGAGCAGTACTTC.

The J gene is TRBJ1-3, the V gene TRBV7-2, with a tentative D call TRBD1 (6 bases). The CDR3 contains 15 residues. Trimming shortened V by 5 bases and J by 2 bases, and 13 bases separated the two germline ends. The germline gives CDR1 SGHTA, CDR2 FQGNSA. In DNA, the CDR3 is TGTGCCAGCAGCCATGAGGGGGGCGCTGGAAACACCATATATTTT. Protein product: CASSHEGGAGNTIYF.

The CDR3 is CSALPGSPPLHF. CDR3 bases: TGCAGTGCTCTACCGGGATCCCCACCCCTCCACTTT. This rearrangement joins TRBV20-1 to TRBJ1-6; D not resolved. Per germline, CDR1 DFQATT and CDR2 SNEGSKA (reference sequence). CDR3 length: 12 residues. With 5 bases removed from V and 11 bases from J, the gap between germline ends came to 13 bases.

The gene calls are TRBV9 and TRBJ2-1; D may be TRBD1 or TRBD2 (6 bases each). The CDR3 loop spans 14 amino acids. Germline values: CDR1 SGDLS, CDR2 YYNGEE. V lost 6 bases to trimming and J lost 1 base, with 11 bases between them. The CDR3 reads CASTEGGSYNEQFF. DNA of the CDR3: TGTGCCAGCACCGAGGGGGGTTCCTACAATGAGCAGTTCTTC.

V and J are TRBV7-9 and TRBJ2-6; D gene ambiguous. The germline V gene encodes CDR1 SEHNR and CDR2 FQNEAQ (reference sequence). V shed 5 bases and J shed 0 bases, with 8 bases lying between them. CDR3 length: 15 amino acids. The CDR3 is CASSLQSSGANVLTF. In nucleotides, the CDR3 is TGTGCCAGCAGCCTACAGAGCTCTGGGGCCAACGTCCTGACTTTC.

This clonotype occurred a few times. V and J are TRBV6-1 and TRBJ2-7; no definite D call. The CDR3 totals 12 residues. V lost 2 bases and J 5 bases, leaving 7 bases between the germline ends. Germline V gene lookup returns CDR1 MNHNS and CDR2 SASEGT. The CDR3 here is CASSELVDEQYF. For the CDR3, the DNA is TGTGCCAGCAGTGAACTGGTCGACGAGCAGTACTTC.

This clonotype was observed a few times. The rearrangement uses TRBV7-9 and TRBJ1-6, with a possible D match to TRBD1 (5 bases). Trimming pared 8 bases from V and 4 bases from J, leaving 12 bases between. Per the germline V gene, CDR1 is SEHNR and CDR2 is FQNEAQ (reference sequence). The CDR3 extends over 14 amino acids. The CDR3 here is CASGDGSYNSPLHF. In nucleotides, the CDR3 is TGTGCCAGCGGGGACGGGAGTTATAATTCACCCCTCCACTTT.

This clonotype was seen only a few times. The chain couples TRBV20-1 to TRBJ1-1; D is unresolved. The CDR3 consists of 15 residues. Looked up from germline, CDR1 is DFQATT and CDR2 is SNEGSKA (reference sequence). The germline V and J ends were trimmed by 6 bases and 3 bases, with 20 bases remaining between them. The CDR3 here is CSARTGRGMDTEAFF. The CDR3 DNA is TGCAGTGCGAGGACCGGACGGGGTATGGACACTGAAGCTTTCTTT.

This sequence joins TRBV6-6 and TRBJ2-1; 9 bases align to TRBD1. This CDR3 contains 15 residues. Germline V gene sequence: CDR1 MNHNY, CDR2 SVGAGI (reference sequence). V gave up 4 bases and J gave up 5 bases; unmatched junction bases: 6. This chain's CDR3 is CASSFAGTGNNEQFF. DNA for the CDR3: TGTGCCAGCAGTTTTGCCGGGACAGGGAACAATGAGCAGTTCTTC.

The genes are TRBV20-1 and TRBJ1-1; D is uncertain. The CDR3 sequence is 13 residues long. The V end lost 6 bases, the J end lost 1 base, and 12 bases lay between the germline ends. The V gene's germline CDR1 is DFQATT and CDR2 SNEGSKA (reference sequence). CDR3 in amino acids: CSASSLGNTEAFF. CDR3 bases: TGCAGTGCCAGTAGTTTAGGGAACACTGAAGCTTTCTTT.

The chain recombines TRBV25-1 with TRBJ2-3; TRBD2 matches 8 bases. CDR3 length: 18 amino acids. Germline V gene lookup returns CDR1 MGHDK and CDR2 SYGVNS. J was trimmed by 0 bases and V by 4 bases; bases with no gene match: 12. The CDR3 sequence: CASSVSAGARASTDTQYF. As DNA, the CDR3 is TGTGCCAGCAGTGTCTCAGCGGGGGCCCGTGCTAGCACAGATACGCAGTATTTT.

The chain combines TRBV5-5 with TRBJ1-1; D is unclear. The CDR3 has 16 amino acids. Per germline, CDR1 SGHKS and CDR2 YYEKEE (reference sequence). Trimming cost V 0 bases and J 0 bases, with 12 bases left between them. Here the CDR3 DNA reads TGTGCCAGCAGCTTGGCGCGGGCTTCAATGAACACTGAAGCTTTCTTT. Protein product: CASSLARASMNTEAFF.

The chain is built from TRBV3-1 and TRBJ2-5; 10 bases map to TRBD2. Germline values: CDR1 LGHDT, CDR2 YNNKEL (reference sequence). This CDR3 spans 16 amino acids. The V gene end was trimmed by 4 bases and the J gene end by 7 bases; junction bases not matched to a gene: 12. CDR3 bases: TGTGCCAGCAGCCCCTCTTTAGCGGGGGGCCCATCGACCCAGTACTTC. The encoded protein is CASSPSLAGGPSTQYF.

J is TRBJ2-3 and V is TRBV4-2; TRBD2 matches 10 bases. Germline V lookup: CDR1 LGHNA, CDR2 YNFKEQ. The V gene end was trimmed by 1 base and the J gene end by 1 base; junction bases not matched to a gene: 8. The CDR3 is 18 amino acids. The CDR3, as DNA: TGTGCCAGCAGCCAAGGGGGACTAGCGTCGTCTGGCACAGATACGCAGTATTTT. Translation gives CASSQGGLASSGTDTQYF.

This clonotype was recorded many times. The chain's CDR3 is CASSGHTWPGGSGYTF. The CDR3 DNA follows: TGTGCCAGCAGTGGCCATACCTGGCCAGGGGGCTCCGGCTACACCTTC. This chain joins TRBV25-1 and TRBJ1-2, with 8 nucleotides matching TRBD1. V lost 4 bases to trimming and J lost 8 bases; unmatched junction nucleotides: 15. Looked up from germline, CDR1 is MGHDK and CDR2 is SYGVNS. CDR3 length: 16 amino acids.

The chain couples TRBV4-1 to TRBJ2-7; the D gene is possibly TRBD2 (6 bases). The CDR3 is 14 residues long. Germline-derived CDR1 and CDR2 are MGHRA and YSYEKL. V shed 0 bases and J shed 6 bases, with 12 bases lying between them. CDR3 nucleotides: TGCGCCAGCAGCCAAGAGAGGGCGGGAAGCGAGCAGTACTTC. This encodes CASSQERAGSEQYF.

The chain combines TRBV27 with TRBJ2-1; the match to TRBD1 covers 7 bases. Losses at the gene ends were 4 bases for V and 7 bases for J; bases not matched to a gene: 4. The length of the CDR3 is 13 residues. Germline V gene sequence: CDR1 MNHEY, CDR2 SMNVEV (reference sequence). CDR3 nucleotide sequence: TGTGCCAGCAGTTCTAACAGGGGTAATGAGCAGTTCTTC. The encoded protein is CASSSNRGNEQFF.

By share, this clonotype counts as medium-sized. The DNA for the CDR3 is TGCAGTGCTAGGAACAGGGCTGGCTATAATTCACCCCTCCACTTT. It translates to CSARNRAGYNSPLHF. V is TRBV20-1 and J is TRBJ1-6; TRBD1 might be the D (6 bases). The CDR3 is made up of 15 amino acids. CDR1 DFQATT and CDR2 SNEGSKA come from the germline V gene (reference sequence). The V and J ends lost 3 bases and 3 bases respectively, with 12 bases between them.

The chain combines TRBV7-3 with TRBJ1-2, with no clear D. Germline assignment: CDR1 SGHTA and CDR2 FQGTGA. The CDR3 length is 15 residues. Deletions cut 2 bases from V and 2 bases from J, with 12 bases between. The DNA of the CDR3 is TGTGCCAGCAGCTTACGTCCCCGGGTGAACTATGGCTACACCTTC. Residues: CASSLRPRVNYGYTF.

The chain uses TRBV6-1 and TRBJ1-1, with a possible D match to TRBD1 (5 bases). Trimming removed 4 bases at V and 3 bases at J, with 18 bases between. The CDR3 sequence is 16 residues long. In germline, CDR1 is MNHNS, CDR2 SASEGT. Written as DNA, the CDR3 is TGTGCCAGCAGTGGGGGAAGGACAACGTATGACACTGAAGCTTTCTTT. Translation: CASSGGRTTYDTEAFF.